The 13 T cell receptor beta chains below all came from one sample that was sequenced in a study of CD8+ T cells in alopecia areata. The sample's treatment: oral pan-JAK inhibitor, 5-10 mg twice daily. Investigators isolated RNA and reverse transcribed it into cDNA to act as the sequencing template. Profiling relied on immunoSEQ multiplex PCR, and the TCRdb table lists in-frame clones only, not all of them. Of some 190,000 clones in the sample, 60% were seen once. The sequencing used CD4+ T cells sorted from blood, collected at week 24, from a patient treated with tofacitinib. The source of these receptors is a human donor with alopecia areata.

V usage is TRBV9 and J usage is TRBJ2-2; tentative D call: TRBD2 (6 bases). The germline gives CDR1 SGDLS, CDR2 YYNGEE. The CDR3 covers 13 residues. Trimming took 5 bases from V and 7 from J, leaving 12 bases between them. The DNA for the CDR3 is TGTGCCAGCAGGGGCGGGATAGTCGGGGAGCTGTTTTTT. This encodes CASRGGIVGELFF. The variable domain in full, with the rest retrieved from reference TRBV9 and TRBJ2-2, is DSGVTQTPKHLITATGQRVTLRCSPRSGDLSVYWYQQSLDQGLQFLIQYYNGEERAKGNILERFSAQQFPDLHSELNLSSLELGDSALYFCASRGGIVGELFFGEGSRLTVL.

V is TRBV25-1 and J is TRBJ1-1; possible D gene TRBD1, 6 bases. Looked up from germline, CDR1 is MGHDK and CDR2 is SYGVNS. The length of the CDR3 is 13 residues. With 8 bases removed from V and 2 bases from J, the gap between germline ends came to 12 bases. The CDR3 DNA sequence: TGTGCCAGCCTCGGACAGAGTAACACTGAAGCTTTCTTT. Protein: CASLGQSNTEAFF. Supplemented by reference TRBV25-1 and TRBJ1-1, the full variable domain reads EADIYQTPRYLVIGTGKKITLECSQTMGHDKMYWYQQDPGMELHLIHYSYGVNSTEKGDLSSESTVSRIRTEHFPLTLESARPSHTSQYLCASLGQSNTEAFFGQGTRLTVV.

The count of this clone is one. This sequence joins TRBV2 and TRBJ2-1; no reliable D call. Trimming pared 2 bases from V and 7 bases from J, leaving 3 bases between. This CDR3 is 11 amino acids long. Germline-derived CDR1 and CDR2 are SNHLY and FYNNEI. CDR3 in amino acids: CASSELNEQFF. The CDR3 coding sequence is TGTGCCAGCAGTGAACTGAATGAGCAGTTCTTC.

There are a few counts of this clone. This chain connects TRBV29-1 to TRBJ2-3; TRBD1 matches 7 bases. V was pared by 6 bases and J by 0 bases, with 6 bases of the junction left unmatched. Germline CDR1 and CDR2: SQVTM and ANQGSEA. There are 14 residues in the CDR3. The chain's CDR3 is CSVAGQESTDTQYF. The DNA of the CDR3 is TGCAGCGTCGCAGGACAGGAGAGCACAGATACGCAGTATTTT.

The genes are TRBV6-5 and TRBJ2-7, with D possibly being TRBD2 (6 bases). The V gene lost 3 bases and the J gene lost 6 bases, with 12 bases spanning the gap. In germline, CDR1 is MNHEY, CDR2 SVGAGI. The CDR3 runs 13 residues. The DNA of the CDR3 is TGTGCCAGCAGTTATCAGGCGGGGTCCGAGCAGTACTTC. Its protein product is CASSYQAGSEQYF.

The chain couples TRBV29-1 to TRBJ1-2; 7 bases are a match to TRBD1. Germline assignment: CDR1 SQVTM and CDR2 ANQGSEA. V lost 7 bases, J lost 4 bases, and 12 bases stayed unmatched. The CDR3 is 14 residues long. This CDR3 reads CSAGTALEGYGYTF. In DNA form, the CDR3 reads TGCAGCGCTGGGACAGCCCTCGAGGGCTATGGCTACACCTTC.

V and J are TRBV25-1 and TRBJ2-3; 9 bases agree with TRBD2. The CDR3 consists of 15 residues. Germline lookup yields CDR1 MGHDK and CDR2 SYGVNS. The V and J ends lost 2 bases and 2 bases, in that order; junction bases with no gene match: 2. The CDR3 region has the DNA TGTGCCAGCAGTGAAGTAGCGGGGGACACAGATACGCAGTATTTT. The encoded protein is CASSEVAGDTDTQYF.

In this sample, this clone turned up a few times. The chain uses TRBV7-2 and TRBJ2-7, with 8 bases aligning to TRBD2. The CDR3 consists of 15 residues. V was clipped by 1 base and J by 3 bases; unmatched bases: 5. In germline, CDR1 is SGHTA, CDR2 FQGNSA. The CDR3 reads CASSLVGSGVYEQYF. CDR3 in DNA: TGTGCCAGCAGCTTAGTAGGTAGCGGGGTCTACGAGCAGTACTTC.

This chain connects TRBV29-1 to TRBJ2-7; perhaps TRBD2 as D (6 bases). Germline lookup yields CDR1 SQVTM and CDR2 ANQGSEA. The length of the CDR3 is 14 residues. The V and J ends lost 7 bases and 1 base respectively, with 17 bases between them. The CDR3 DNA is TGCAGCGCCCTAAGCGGGCGGCCATCCTACGAGCAGTACTTC. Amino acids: CSALSGRPSYEQYF.

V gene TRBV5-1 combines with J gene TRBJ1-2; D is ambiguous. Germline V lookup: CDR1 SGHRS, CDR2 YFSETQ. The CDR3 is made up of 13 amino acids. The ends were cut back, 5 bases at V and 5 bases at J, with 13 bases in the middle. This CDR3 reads CASSPLTGYGYTF. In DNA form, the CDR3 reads TGCGCCAGCAGTCCTTTGACGGGGTATGGCTACACCTTC.

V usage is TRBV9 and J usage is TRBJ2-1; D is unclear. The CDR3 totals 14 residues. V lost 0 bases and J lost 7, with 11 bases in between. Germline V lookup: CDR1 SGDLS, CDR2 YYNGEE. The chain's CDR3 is CASSVGLVGNEQFF. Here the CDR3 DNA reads TGTGCCAGCAGCGTAGGGCTAGTGGGGAATGAGCAGTTCTTC.

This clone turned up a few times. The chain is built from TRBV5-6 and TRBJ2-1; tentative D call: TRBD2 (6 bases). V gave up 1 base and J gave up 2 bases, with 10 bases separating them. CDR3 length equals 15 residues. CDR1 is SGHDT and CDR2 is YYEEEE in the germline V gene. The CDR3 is CASSLPGTPYNEQFF. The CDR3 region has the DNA TGTGCCAGCAGCTTGCCTGGGACTCCCTACAATGAGCAGTTCTTC.

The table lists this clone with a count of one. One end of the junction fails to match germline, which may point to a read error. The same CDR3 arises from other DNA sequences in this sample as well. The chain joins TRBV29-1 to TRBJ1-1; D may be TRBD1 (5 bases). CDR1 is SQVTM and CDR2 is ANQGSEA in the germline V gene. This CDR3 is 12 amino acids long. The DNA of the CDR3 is TGCAGCGTCGAGGGACTGAATACTGAAGCTTTCTTT. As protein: CSVEGLNTEAFF.